This TCR beta chain originates from a study of CD8+CD57+ T cells in acquired aplastic anemia. Background on the study: On average, sorted CD4+ and CD8+ cells gave around 3 ug of DNA.

Genomic DNA served as template for TCR beta VDJ and CDR3 profiling. One entry per CDR3 protein results from TCRdb running MiXCR on the reads. The table includes some 180,000 distinct CDR3 sequences, 35% to 50% detected once. The study's findings and limits: Twenty-nine CD8+ CDR3 sequences were shared between patients and controls.

The CDR3 is 14 amino acids. Trimming took 3 bases from V and 4 from J; bases not matched to a gene: 6. The germline CDR1 and CDR2 sequences are SQVTM and ANQGSEA. Details on this clonotype: The antigen is not known.

This sequence joins TRBV29-1 and TRBJ2-1; TRBD1 matches at 7 bases. This TCR derives from a human donor in good health. The specimen sequenced was sorted CD4+, CD8+, or CD8+CD57+ T cells (not recorded which) from PBMCs. Written as DNA, the CDR3 is TGCAGCGTTGACCGGGACAGCGCTTACAATGAGCAGTTCTTC. Protein: CSVDRDSAYNEQFF.